The next 19 T cell receptor beta chains were all read from a single sample in a study of molecular identifiers for immune sequencing clone quantification. From the PCR reads, TCRdb called clonotypes with MiXCR, one entry per CDR3 protein. Among over 550,000 distinct CDR3 sequences listed, about 25% were seen once. Sequencing was carried out using naive CD8+ T cells from blood, with Jurkat cell RNA spiked in. Regarding subset: FACS-sorted CD8+CD4-CCR7+CD45RA+ naive T cells. All receptors come from a human donor in good health. Some libraries in this study had Jurkat cell RNA spiked in.

This clonotype has just a few counts. The chain uses TRBV4-3 and TRBJ1-2; 8 nucleotides align to TRBD1. Trimming cost V 1 base and J 5 bases; bases outside gene matches: 9. The germline gives CDR1 LGHNA, CDR2 YSLEER. The CDR3 runs to 16 residues. The CDR3 here is CASSQGQGSPFYGYTF. CDR3 nucleotide sequence: TGCGCCAGCAGCCAAGGACAGGGGTCTCCCTTTTATGGCTACACCTTC.

The rearrangement joins TRBV13 to TRBJ2-5, with D uncertain. This CDR3 contains 12 residues. V gave up 6 bases and J gave up 5 bases, with 10 bases separating them. Germline V gene data show CDR1 as PRHDT and CDR2 as FYEKMQ (reference sequence). The CDR3 DNA reads TGTGCCAGCAGGGAAATGAGGGAGACCCAGTACTTC. Its translation is CASREMRETQYF.

This clonotype has a handful of counts. This rearrangement joins TRBV4-1 to TRBJ2-7; D possibly uses TRBD1 or TRBD2 (6 bases each). CDR3 size: 15 residues. Per germline, CDR1 MGHRA and CDR2 YSYEKL. Trimming pared 3 bases from V and 0 bases from J, leaving 12 bases between. The CDR3 is CASSQGGGGSYEQYF. DNA for the CDR3: TGCGCCAGCAGCCAGGGGGGCGGTGGCTCCTACGAGCAGTACTTC.

This clonotype was seen a handful of times. The chain joins TRBV11-2 to TRBJ2-7; TRBD2 matches at 7 bases. V was pared by 4 bases and J by 0 bases, with 9 bases of the junction left unmatched. The CDR3 spans 16 residues. The germline gives CDR1 SGHAT, CDR2 FQNNGV. CDR3 sequence: CASSSNRDYNSYEQYF. CDR3 nucleotides: TGTGCCAGCAGCTCTAACCGGGACTACAACTCCTACGAGCAGTACTTC.

The sample holds many counts of this clonotype. The V gene is TRBV5-1, the J gene TRBJ2-7, with a tentative D call TRBD1 (6 bases). The CDR3 runs 13 residues. V was pared by 5 bases and J by 2 bases, with 11 bases between. Per germline, CDR1 SGHRS and CDR2 YFSETQ. The CDR3 reads CASSYEGAYEQYF. The CDR3 DNA is TGCGCCAGCAGTTATGAGGGGGCCTACGAGCAGTACTTC.

This clonotype appeared a few times. The chain uses TRBV27 and TRBJ2-6; D uncertain. Germline values: CDR1 MNHEY, CDR2 SMNVEV (reference sequence). The V gene lost 3 bases and the J gene lost 2 bases, with 5 bases spanning the gap. CDR3 length: 14 residues. CDR3 protein: CASSFQAGANVLTF. As DNA, the CDR3 is TGTGCCAGCAGTTTTCAGGCTGGGGCCAACGTCCTGACTTTC.

About this clonotype itself: The junction and the germline gene differ at one end; a read error may be behind it. The chain recombines TRBV4-3 with TRBJ2-3; 9 bases map to TRBD2. The length of the CDR3 is 17 residues. Per germline, CDR1 LGHNA and CDR2 YSLEER. CDR3 sequence (DNA): TGCGCCAGCAGCCAAGATCTTCAGCGGGAGGTTGAAGATACGCGGTATTTT. As protein: CASSQDLQREVEDTRYF.

The rearrangement joins TRBV27 to TRBJ1-5; D might be TRBD1 (5 bases). The CDR3 runs to 14 residues. The germline CDR1 and CDR2 sequences are MNHEY and SMNVEV (reference sequence). Trimming removed 2 bases from V and 11 bases from J, with 16 bases in between. As DNA, the CDR3 is TGTGCCAGCAGTTTAGGAGGGGTCACGGAGTCCCAGCATTTT. Its translation is CASSLGGVTESQHF.

This clonotype was recorded many times. The rearrangement links TRBV7-9 to TRBJ2-5; D possibly uses TRBD1 or TRBD2 (5 bases each). The CDR3 consists of 13 residues. Germline loops: CDR1 SEHNR, CDR2 FQNEAQ (reference sequence). Deletions cut 3 bases from V and 3 bases from J, with 8 bases between. CDR3 sequence: CASSLGPEETQYF. CDR3 sequence (DNA): TGTGCCAGCAGCTTGGGACCGGAAGAGACCCAGTACTTC. The full variable domain, with the rest looked up from reference TRBV7-9 and TRBJ2-5, is DTGVSQNPRHKITKRGQNVTFRCDPISEHNRLYWYRQTLGQGPEFLTYFQNEAQLEKSRLLSDRFSAERPKGSFSTLEIQRTEQGDSAMYLCASSLGPEETQYFGPGTRLLVL.

Concerning this clonotype itself: This sequence may be a read error, since a much larger clone differs from it by one base. The chain has TRBV5-3 and TRBJ2-7; TRBD1 matches at 8 bases. TRBV5-3 is flagged as an ORF with uncertain function. The CDR3 runs 14 residues. With 8 bases clipped from V and 2 bases from J, the junction kept 9 bases outside the gene matches. CDR3 bases: TGTGCCAGCTGCTGGGGACAGGCCACCTACGAGCAGTACTTC. It translates to CASCWGQATYEQYF.

The chain joins TRBV2 to TRBJ2-7; D not certain. Germline V gives CDR1 SNHLY, CDR2 FYNNEI. The V gene lost 3 bases and the J gene lost 0 bases, with 6 bases spanning the gap. The length of the CDR3 is 13 residues. CDR3 protein: CASSDKSSYEQYF. The CDR3 region has the DNA TGTGCCAGCAGTGACAAAAGCTCCTACGAGCAGTACTTC.

This clonotype was seen once. One junction end disagrees with the germline gene, perhaps due to a read error. The genes are TRBV19 and TRBJ2-7; 7 bases map to TRBD1. Germline V CDR1 and CDR2: LNHDA, SQIVND (reference sequence). The CDR3 spans 13 residues. CDR3 bases: TGTGCCAGTAGTCAGAGACAGGGCTACGAGCAGTGCTTC. This encodes CASSQRQGYEQCF.

The genes are TRBV7-9 and TRBJ2-5; 11 bases are a match to TRBD2. Germline V lookup: CDR1 SEHNR, CDR2 FQNEAQ (reference sequence). With 0 bases clipped from V and 7 bases from J, the junction kept 13 bases outside the gene matches. The CDR3 runs 18 residues. The CDR3 DNA is TGTGCCAGCAGCTTAGCGCGGGGACTAGCGGTCTCACTGGGGACCCAGTACTTC. It codes for CASSLARGLAVSLGTQYF.

The genes are TRBV7-8 and TRBJ2-7; 10 bases agree with TRBD1. CDR3 length: 15 amino acids. The trim removed 2 bases at V and 7 bases at J, leaving 8 bases unmatched. Germline-derived CDR1 and CDR2 are SGHVS and FQNEAQ. The chain's CDR3 is CASSLFGQGEPEQYF. CDR3 in DNA: TGTGCCAGCAGCTTATTTGGACAGGGGGAACCGGAGCAGTACTTC.

This clonotype has more than one count but fewer than ten. This rearrangement joins TRBV25-1 to TRBJ2-3, with 10 bases identical to TRBD2. Germline assignment: CDR1 MGHDK and CDR2 SYGVNS. V lost 2 bases, J lost 2 bases, and 7 bases stayed unmatched. The CDR3 spans 17 residues. CDR3 coding DNA: TGTGCCAGCAGTGAAATTCTAGCGGGGGTGAACACAGATACGCAGTATTTT. This codes for CASSEILAGVNTDTQYF.

The gene calls are TRBV9 and TRBJ1-4, with a possible D match to TRBD1 (5 bases). There are 15 residues in the CDR3. Trimming removed 4 bases from V and 0 bases from J, with 10 bases in between. The V gene's germline CDR1 is SGDLS and CDR2 YYNGEE. The CDR3 DNA reads as TGTGCCAGCAGCAATGGGGGAACAACTAATGAAAAACTGTTTTTT. This codes for CASSNGGTTNEKLFF.

Comments on this clonotype: The CDR3 does not end in the conserved phenylalanine or tryptophan, so this is likely a read error. The chain carries TRBV7-9 and TRBJ1-1; no reliable D call. V was shortened by 3 bases and J by 6 bases, with 11 bases between the two germline ends. Germline lookup yields CDR1 SEHNR and CDR2 FQNEAQ (reference sequence). The CDR3 has 13 amino acids. Here the CDR3 reads CASSLSVRAEAFS. CDR3 bases: TGTGCCAGCAGCTTGAGTGTTCGGGCTGAAGCTTTCTCT.

This clonotype was counted between two and nine times. The J gene is TRBJ2-7, the V gene TRBV27, with D unclear. Trimming took 5 bases from V and 0 from J, leaving 17 bases between them. Per the germline V gene, CDR1 is MNHEY and CDR2 is SMNVEV (reference sequence). The CDR3 runs 16 residues. The CDR3 loop is CASSLKGSWPSYEQYF. The CDR3 region has the DNA TGTGCCAGCAGTCTTAAGGGTTCTTGGCCCTCCTACGAGCAGTACTTC.

As to this clonotype: A much larger clonotype is one base distant, so this may be a read error. The chain employs TRBV14 and TRBJ2-5; 12 nucleotides align to TRBD1. The CDR3 is 14 residues long. Per germline, CDR1 SGHDN and CDR2 FVKESK. The CDR3 sequence: CVSSRGQGAETQYF. CDR3 nucleotides: TGTGTCAGCAGCCGGGGACAGGGGGCTGAGACCCAGTACTTC.